This T cell receptor (beta chain) came from a study of spatial heterogeneity in lung cancer. The overall study: Consistently, beta-chain sequences turned up in larger numbers than alpha-chain sequences did.

Whole-study results and caveats: Tracking of tumor mutation counts was seen in expanded intratumoral alpha and beta TCR counts.

To note about this clonotype: Its antigen remains unidentified.

Time point meaning: sample taken at primary tumor resection. Extraction of whole RNA from tumor, nontumor lung or frozen PBMC preceded unsorted sequencing. TCRdb processed the 5' RACE reads anew with MiXCR; each CDR3 protein has one entry. The data hold roughly 2,700 distinct CDR3 sequences, with under 55% observed a single time. The length of the CDR3 is 14 residues. Germline CDR1 and CDR2: SGHTA and FQGNSA. Losses at the gene ends were 4 bases for V and 5 bases for J; bases not matched to a gene: 8. Sequenced here: lung tumor tissue, sampled at surgery. The chain employs TRBV7-2 and TRBJ2-7, with TRBD2 matching 7 bases. The TCR sequence derives from a male donor with early-stage non-small cell lung cancer. CDR3 residues: CASSSGGILNEQYF. Here the CDR3 DNA reads TGTGCCAGCAGCTCCGGGGGGATTCTCAACGAGCAGTACTTC.